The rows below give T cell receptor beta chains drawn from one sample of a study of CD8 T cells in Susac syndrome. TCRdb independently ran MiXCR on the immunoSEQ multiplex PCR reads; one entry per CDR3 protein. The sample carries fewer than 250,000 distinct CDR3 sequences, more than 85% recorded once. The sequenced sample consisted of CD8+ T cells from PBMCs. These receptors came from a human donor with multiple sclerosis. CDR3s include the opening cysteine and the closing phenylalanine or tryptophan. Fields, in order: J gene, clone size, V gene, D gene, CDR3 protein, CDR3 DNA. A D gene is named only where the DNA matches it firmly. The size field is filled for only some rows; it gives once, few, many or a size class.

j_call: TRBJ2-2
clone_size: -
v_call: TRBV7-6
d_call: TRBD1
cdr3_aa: CASSSGTGLTGELFF
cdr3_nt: TGTGCCAGCAGCTCGGGGACAGGCCTCACCGGGGAGCTGTTTTTT

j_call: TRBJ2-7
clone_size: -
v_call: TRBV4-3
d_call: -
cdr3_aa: CASSQDPSPGNYEQYF
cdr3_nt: TGCGCCAGCAGCCAAGATCCGTCTCCGGGCAATTACGAGCAGTACTTC

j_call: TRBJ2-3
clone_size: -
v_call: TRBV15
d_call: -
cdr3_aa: CATSSTRNREDTQYF
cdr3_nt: TGTGCCACCAGCAGCACTCGAAACCGGGAAGATACGCAGTATTTT

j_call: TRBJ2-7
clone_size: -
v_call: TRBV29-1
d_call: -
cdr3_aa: CSVVGLPFTSYEQYF
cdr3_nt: TGCAGCGTTGTCGGGTTGCCCTTCACTTCCTACGAGCAGTACTTC

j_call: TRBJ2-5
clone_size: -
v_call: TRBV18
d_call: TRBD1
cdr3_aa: CASSPRRTGIPTQETQYF
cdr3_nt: TGTGCCAGCTCACCACGGCGGACAGGGATTCCAACGCAAGAGACCCAGTACTTC

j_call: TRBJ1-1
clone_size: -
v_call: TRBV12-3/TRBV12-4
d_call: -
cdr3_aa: CASSLAHTEAFF
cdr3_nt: TGTGCCAGCAGTTTGGCACACACTGAAGCTTTCTTT

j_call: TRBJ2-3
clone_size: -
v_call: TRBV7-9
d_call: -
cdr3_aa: CASTKGFRAADTQYF
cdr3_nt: TGTGCCAGCACCAAGGGATTCAGGGCCGCAGATACGCAGTATTTT

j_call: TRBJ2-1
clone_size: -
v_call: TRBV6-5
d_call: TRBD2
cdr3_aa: CASSLAGGRFEQFF
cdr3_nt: TGTGCCAGCAGTTTAGCGGGGGGGCGGTTTGAGCAGTTCTTC

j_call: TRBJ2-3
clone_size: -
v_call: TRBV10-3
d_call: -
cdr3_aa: CAISDPTRDNTDTQYF
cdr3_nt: TGTGCCATCAGTGACCCCACCCGGGACAACACAGATACGCAGTATTTT

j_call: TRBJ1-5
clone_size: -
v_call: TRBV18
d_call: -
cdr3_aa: CASSPYGTQPQHF
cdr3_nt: TGTGCCAGCTCACCGTACGGGACTCAGCCCCAGCATTTT

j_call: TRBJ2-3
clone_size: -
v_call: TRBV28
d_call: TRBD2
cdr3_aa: CASSSPLGGRAQDTQYF
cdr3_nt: TGTGCCAGCAGTTCTCCACTCGGCGGGAGGGCCCAAGATACGCAGTATTTT

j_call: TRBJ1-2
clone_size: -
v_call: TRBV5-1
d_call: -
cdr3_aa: CASGGARGYTF
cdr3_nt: TGCGCCAGCGGCGGGGCGCGAGGCTACACCTTC

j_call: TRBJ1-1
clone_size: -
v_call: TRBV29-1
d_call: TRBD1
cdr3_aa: CSAIGQGNTEAFF
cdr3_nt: TGCAGCGCCATCGGACAGGGGAACACTGAAGCTTTCTTT

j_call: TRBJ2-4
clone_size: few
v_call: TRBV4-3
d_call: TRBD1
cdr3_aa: CASSLYRGQGAKNIQYF
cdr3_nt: TGCGCCAGCAGCCTATACAGGGGGCAGGGGGCCAAAAACATTCAGTACTTC

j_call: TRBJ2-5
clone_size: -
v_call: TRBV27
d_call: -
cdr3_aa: CATGTREAGLVETQYF
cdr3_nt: TGTGCCACAGGAACGCGCGAAGCGGGTCTCGTAGAGACCCAGTACTTC

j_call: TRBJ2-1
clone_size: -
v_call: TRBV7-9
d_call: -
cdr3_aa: CASSSSGHNDNEQFF
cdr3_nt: TGTGCCAGCAGCTCTTCGGGACACAATGACAATGAGCAGTTCTTC

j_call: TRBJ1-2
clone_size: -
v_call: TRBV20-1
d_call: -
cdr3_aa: CSGTGTDGYTF
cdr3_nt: TGCAGTGGCACAGGGACGGATGGCTACACCTTC

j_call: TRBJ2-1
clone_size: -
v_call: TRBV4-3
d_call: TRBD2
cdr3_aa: CASSQDLGRELLNEQFF
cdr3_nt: TGCGCCAGCAGCCAAGATCTAGGGCGGGAGCTCCTCAATGAGCAGTTCTTC

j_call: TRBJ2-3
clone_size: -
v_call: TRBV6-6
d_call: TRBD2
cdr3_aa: CASTSGWEGPDTQYF
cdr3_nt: TGTGCCAGCACCTCAGGGTGGGAGGGCCCAGATACGCAGTATTTT

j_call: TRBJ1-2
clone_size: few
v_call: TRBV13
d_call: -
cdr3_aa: CASSSFVAGFANYGYTF
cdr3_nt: TGTGCCAGCAGCTCCTTCGTCGCTGGTTTTGCGAACTATGGCTACACCTTC

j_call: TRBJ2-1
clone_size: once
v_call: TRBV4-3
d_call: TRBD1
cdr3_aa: CASSQEDLGQGIDNEQFF
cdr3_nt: TGCGCCAGCAGCCAAGAGGATTTGGGACAGGGGATCGACAATGAGCAGTTCTTC

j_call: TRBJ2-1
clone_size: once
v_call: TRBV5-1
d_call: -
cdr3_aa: CASSPWGTYNEQFF
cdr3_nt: TGCGCCAGCAGCCCCTGGGGTACTTACAATGAGCAGTTCTTC

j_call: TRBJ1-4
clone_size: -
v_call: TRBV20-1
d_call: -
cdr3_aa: CSARDINLRERATNEKLFF
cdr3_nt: TGCAGTGCTAGAGATATTAACCTCCGAGAAAGGGCAACTAATGAAAAACTGTTTTTT

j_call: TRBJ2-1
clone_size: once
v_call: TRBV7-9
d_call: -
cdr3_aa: CASSPVGGNEQFF
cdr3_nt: TGTGCCAGCAGCCCAGTAGGGGGGAATGAGCAGTTCTTC

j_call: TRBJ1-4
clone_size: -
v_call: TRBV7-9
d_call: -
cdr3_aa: CASSLGSPATNEKLFF
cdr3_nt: TGTGCCAGCAGCTTAGGGTCCCCAGCAACTAATGAAAAACTGTTTTTT

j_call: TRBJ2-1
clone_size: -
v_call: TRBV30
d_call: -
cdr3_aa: CAWSGAEGSYNEQFF
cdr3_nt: TGTGCCTGGAGTGGGGCGGAGGGCTCCTACAATGAGCAGTTCTTC

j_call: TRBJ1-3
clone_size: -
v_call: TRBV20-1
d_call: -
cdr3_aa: CSARDGNTIYF
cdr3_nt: TGCAGTGCTAGAGATGGAAACACCATATATTTT

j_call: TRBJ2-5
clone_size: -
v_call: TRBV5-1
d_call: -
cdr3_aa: CASSGGTETFSETQYF
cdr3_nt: TGCGCCAGCAGCGGGGGGACAGAGACCTTCTCCGAGACCCAGTACTTC

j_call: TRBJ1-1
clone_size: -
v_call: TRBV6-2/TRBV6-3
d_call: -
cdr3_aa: CASSYPPLLDTEAFF
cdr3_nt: TGTGCCAGCAGTTACCCCCCCCTCCTGGACACTGAAGCTTTCTTT

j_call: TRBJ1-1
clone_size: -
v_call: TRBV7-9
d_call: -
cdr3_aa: CASSLRSREAFF
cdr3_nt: TGTGCCAGCAGCTTAAGAAGTAGGGAAGCTTTCTTT

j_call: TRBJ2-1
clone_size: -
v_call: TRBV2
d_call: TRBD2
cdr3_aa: CASSEGGSGIQNEQFF
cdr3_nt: TGTGCCAGCAGTGAAGGTGGTAGCGGGATCCAGAATGAGCAGTTCTTC

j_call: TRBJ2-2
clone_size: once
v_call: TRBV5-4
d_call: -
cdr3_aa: CASSLDPGELFF
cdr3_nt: TGTGCCAGCAGCCTCGATCCCGGGGAGCTGTTTTTT

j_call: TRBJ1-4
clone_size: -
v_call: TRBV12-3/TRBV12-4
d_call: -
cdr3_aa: CASSLGGPGLSTNEKLFF
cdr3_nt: TGTGCCAGCAGTTTAGGGGGGCCAGGGCTCTCAACTAATGAAAAACTGTTTTTT

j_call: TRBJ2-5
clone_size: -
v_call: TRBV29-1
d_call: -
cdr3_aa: CSVGQGDETQYF
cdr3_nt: TGCAGCGTTGGGCAGGGCGACGAGACCCAGTACTTC

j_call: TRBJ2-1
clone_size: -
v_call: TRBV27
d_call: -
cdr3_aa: CASRSEALGLASDEQFF
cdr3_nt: TGTGCCAGCAGATCCGAAGCCCTGGGCCTAGCGAGCGATGAGCAGTTCTTC

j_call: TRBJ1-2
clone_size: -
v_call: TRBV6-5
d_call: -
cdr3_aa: CASSYSGFEGSSGYTF
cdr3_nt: TGTGCCAGCAGTTACTCGGGGTTTGAGGGGTCCTCTGGCTACACCTTC

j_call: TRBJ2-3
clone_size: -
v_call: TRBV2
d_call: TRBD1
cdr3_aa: CASSKTGDPDTQYF
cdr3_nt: TGTGCCAGCAGCAAGACAGGGGACCCAGATACGCAGTATTTT

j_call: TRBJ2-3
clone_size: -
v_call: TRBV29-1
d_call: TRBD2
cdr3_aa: CSVLPGLAGGSWDTQYF
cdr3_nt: TGCAGCGTCCTGCCCGGACTAGCGGGGGGGAGTTGGGATACGCAGTATTTT

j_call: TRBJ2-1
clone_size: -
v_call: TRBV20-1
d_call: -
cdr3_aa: CSARDQSLYNEQFF
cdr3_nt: TGCAGTGCTAGAGATCAATCCCTCTACAATGAGCAGTTCTTC